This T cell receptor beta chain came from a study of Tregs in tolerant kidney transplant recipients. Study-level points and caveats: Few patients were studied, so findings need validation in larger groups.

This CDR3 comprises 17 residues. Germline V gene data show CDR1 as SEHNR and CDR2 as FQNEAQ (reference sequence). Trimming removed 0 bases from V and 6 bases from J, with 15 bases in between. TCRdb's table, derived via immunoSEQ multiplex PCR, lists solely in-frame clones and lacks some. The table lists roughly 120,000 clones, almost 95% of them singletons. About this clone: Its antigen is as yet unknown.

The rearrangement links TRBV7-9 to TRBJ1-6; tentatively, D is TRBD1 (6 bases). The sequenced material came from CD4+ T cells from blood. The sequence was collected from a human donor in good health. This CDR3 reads CASSLAREGGRNSPLHF. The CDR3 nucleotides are TGTGCCAGCAGCTTAGCGAGGGAGGGGGGGCGTAATTCACCCCTCCACTTT.